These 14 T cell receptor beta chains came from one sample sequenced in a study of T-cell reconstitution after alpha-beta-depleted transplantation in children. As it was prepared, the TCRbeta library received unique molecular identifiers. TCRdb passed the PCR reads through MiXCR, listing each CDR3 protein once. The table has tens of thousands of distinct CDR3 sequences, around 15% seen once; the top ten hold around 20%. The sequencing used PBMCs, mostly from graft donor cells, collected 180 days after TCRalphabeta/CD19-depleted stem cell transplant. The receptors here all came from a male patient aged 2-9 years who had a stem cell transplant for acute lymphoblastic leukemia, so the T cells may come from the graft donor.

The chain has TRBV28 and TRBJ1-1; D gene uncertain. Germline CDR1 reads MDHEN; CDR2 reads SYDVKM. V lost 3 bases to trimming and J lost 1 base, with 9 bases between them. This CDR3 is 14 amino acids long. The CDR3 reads CASSFVHSNTEAFF. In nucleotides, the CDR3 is TGTGCCAGCAGTTTTGTGCACTCGAACACTGAAGCTTTCTTT.

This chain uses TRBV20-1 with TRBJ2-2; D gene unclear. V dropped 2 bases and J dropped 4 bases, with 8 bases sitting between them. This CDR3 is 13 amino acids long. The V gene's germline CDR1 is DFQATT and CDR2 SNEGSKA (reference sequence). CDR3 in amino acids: CSARFRPTGELFF. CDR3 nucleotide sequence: TGCAGTGCTAGATTCAGGCCCACCGGGGAGCTGTTTTTT.

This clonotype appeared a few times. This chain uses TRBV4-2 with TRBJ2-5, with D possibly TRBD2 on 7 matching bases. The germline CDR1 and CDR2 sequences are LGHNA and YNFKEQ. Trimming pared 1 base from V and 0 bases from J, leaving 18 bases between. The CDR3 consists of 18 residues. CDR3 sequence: CASSQGSSSGQYQETQYF. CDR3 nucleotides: TGTGCCAGCAGCCAAGGTAGTTCTAGCGGACAGTACCAAGAGACCCAGTACTTC.

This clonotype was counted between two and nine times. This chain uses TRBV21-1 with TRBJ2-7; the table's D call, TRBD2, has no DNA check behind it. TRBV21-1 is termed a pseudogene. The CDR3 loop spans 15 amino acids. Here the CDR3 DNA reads TGTGCCAGCAGCGCTTCGCGGGGGGTCTCCTACGAGCAGTACTTC. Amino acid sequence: CASSASRGVSYEQYF.

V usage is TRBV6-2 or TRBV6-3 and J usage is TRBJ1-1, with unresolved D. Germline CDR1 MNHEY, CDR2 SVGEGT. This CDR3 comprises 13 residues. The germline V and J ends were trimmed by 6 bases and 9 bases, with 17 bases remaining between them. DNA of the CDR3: TGTGCCAGCAGCCTCGACAAGCCAGCGCAAGCTTTCTTT. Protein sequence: CASSLDKPAQAFF.

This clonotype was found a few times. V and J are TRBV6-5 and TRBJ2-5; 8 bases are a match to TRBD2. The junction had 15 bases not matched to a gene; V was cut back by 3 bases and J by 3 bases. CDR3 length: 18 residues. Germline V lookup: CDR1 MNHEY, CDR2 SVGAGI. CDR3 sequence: CASSYVQWGTSNKETQYF. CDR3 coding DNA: TGTGCCAGCAGTTATGTGCAATGGGGGACTAGTAATAAAGAGACCCAGTACTTC.

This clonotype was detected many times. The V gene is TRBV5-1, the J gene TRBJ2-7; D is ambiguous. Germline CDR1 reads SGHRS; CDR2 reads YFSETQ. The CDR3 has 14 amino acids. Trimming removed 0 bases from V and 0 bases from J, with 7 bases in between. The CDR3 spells CASSLVTYSYEQYF. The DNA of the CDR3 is TGCGCCAGCAGCTTGGTGACATACTCCTACGAGCAGTACTTC.

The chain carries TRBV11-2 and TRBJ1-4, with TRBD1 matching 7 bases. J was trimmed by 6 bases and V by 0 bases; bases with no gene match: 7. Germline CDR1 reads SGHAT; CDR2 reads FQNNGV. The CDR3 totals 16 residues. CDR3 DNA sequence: TGTGCCAGCAGCTTAGAGCCTAGACAGGGCTATGAAAAACTGTTTTTT. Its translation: CASSLEPRQGYEKLFF.

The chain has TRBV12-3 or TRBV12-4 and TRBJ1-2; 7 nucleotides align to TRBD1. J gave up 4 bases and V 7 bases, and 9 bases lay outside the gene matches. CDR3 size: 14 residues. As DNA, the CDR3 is TGTGCCAGCACTCCCGGACAGGAGTTCTATGGCTACACCTTC. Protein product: CASTPGQEFYGYTF.

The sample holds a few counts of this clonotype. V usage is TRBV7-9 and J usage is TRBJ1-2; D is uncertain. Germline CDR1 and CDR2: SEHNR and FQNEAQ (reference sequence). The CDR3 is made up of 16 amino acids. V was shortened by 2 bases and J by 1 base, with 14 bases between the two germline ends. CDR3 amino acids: CASSLSQPPLNYGYTF. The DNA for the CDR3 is TGTGCCAGCAGCTTAAGTCAGCCCCCTCTTAACTATGGCTACACCTTC. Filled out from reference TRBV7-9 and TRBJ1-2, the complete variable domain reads DTGVSQNPRHKITKRGQNVTFRCDPISEHNRLYWYRQTLGQGPEFLTYFQNEAQLEKSRLLSDRFSAERPKGSFSTLEIQRTEQGDSAMYLCASSLSQPPLNYGYTFGSGTRLTVV.

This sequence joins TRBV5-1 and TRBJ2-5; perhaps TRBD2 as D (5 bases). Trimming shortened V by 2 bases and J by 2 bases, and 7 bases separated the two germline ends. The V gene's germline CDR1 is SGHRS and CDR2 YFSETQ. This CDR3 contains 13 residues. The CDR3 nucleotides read TGCGCCAGCAGCTTCGGACTTCAAGAGACCCAGTACTTC. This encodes CASSFGLQETQYF.

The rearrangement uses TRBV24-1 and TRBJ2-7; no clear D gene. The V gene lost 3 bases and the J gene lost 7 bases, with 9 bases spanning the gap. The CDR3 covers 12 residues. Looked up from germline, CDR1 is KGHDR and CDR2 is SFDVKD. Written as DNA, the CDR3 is TGTGCCACCAGTGATAGAGGTTGGGAGCAGTACTTC. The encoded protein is CATSDRGWEQYF.

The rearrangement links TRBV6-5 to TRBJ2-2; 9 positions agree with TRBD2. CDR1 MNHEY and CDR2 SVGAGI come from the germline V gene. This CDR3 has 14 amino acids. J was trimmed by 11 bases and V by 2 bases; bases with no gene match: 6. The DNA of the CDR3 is TGTGCCAGCAGTTACGGCGGGGGGGCCTTTGAGCTGTTTTTT. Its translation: CASSYGGGAFELFF.

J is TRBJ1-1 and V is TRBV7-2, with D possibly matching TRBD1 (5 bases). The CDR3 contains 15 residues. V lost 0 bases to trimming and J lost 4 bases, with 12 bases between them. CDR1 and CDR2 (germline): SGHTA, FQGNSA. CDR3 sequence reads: CASSLAGRAGTEAFF. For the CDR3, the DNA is TGTGCCAGCAGCTTAGCAGGCAGGGCGGGCACTGAAGCTTTCTTT.